This TCR beta chain is from a study of T cells after yellow fever vaccination. With 6 bases removed from V and 1 base from J, the gap between germline ends came to 6 bases. The CDR3 sequence is 11 residues long. Per the germline V gene, CDR1 is SQVTM and CDR2 is ANQGSEA. TCRdb ran MiXCR on the 5' RACE reads and lists one entry per CDR3 protein. The sample shows roughly 120,000 distinct CDR3 sequences, about 7.2% of them seen only once. Findings of the study overall: The booster response re-showed most primary clones: around 97% CD4, more than 80% CD8.

This clonotype occurred many times. Its specificity is not known. Sequenced material: CD4+ T cells sorted from PBMCs, taken roughly 46 days after the first yellow fever vaccination. This sequence was found in a man aged 18 to 29 who received the YFV17D yellow fever vaccine. This rearrangement joins TRBV29-1 to TRBJ2-5, with D uncertain. CDR3 amino acids: CSVRSQETQYF. CDR3 sequence (DNA): TGCAGCGTGCGAAGCCAAGAGACCCAGTACTTC. The full variable domain, its missing parts supplied by reference TRBV29-1 and TRBJ2-5, is SAVISQKPSRDICQRGTSLTIQCQVDSQVTMMFWYRQQPGQSLTLIATANQGSEATYESGFVIDKFPISRPNLTFSTLTVSNMSPEDSSIYLCSVRSQETQYFGPGTRLLVL.